This T cell receptor beta chain was identified during a study of OX40 agonist ivuxolimab in advanced cancers. Study results and limitations: CD4+ and CD8+ blood T cells expanded clonally by week 6 at 0.1 to 3.0 mg/kg. Researchers report that CD8+ T cells had, on average, more expanded clones than CD4+.

Details on this clone: Its antigen is as yet unknown.

Any history of autoimmune disease or systemic immunosuppression disqualified patients. Peripheral blood came from all dose cohorts at three timepoints. This CDR3 is built from 14 residues. The V segment lost 2 bases and the J segment 0 bases; nucleotides outside the gene matches: 1. Looked up from germline, CDR1 is KGHSH and CDR2 is LQKENI. The table came from immunoSEQ multiplex PCR; TCRdb's copy has only in-frame clones and leaves some out. Of some 100,000 clones listed, around nine tenths are singletons. The TCR was taken from an adult with an advanced solid tumor such as melanoma, head and neck, liver or kidney cancer. Sequenced here: CD4+ or CD8+ T cells sorted from blood, sampled in a trial of the OX40 agonist ivuxolimab. The chain employs TRBV18 and TRBJ2-7; 7 nucleotides agree with TRBD1. The CDR3 protein is CASSPRDSSYEQYF. CDR3 coding DNA: TGTGCCAGCTCACCAAGGGACAGCTCCTACGAGCAGTACTTC.